Listed below are T cell receptor beta chains from one sample, sequenced in a study of radiotherapy plus CTLA-4 blockade in lung cancer. Produced via immunoSEQ multiplex PCR; TCRdb's table is partial and in-frame only. The table shows 100,000 to 150,000 clones, with roughly 74% occurring only once. Sequenced material: peripheral blood, taken from a patient treated with radiotherapy plus ipilimumab. The receptors come from a human donor with non-small cell lung cancer who had a partial response to radiotherapy plus ipilimumab. CDR3s include the opening cysteine and the closing phenylalanine or tryptophan. The order of the fields is V gene, D gene, clone size, J gene, CDR3 length, CDR3 DNA, CDR3 protein. D genes are given only for firm matches. Expanded clones are given a class, and other clones once, few, many or no size at all.

v_gene: TRBV28
d_gene: -
abundance: few
j_gene: TRBJ2-1
len: 14
CDR3nt: TGTGCCAGCACCCGGCAGGGCTCCTACAATGAGCAGTTCTTC
CDR3aa: CASTRQGSYNEQFF

v_gene: TRBV28
d_gene: -
abundance: -
j_gene: TRBJ2-7
len: 14
CDR3nt: TGTGCCAGCGCCCCCCGGGGGATTCTGGACGAGCAGTACTTC
CDR3aa: CASAPRGILDEQYF

v_gene: TRBV2
d_gene: TRBD2
abundance: -
j_gene: TRBJ2-5
len: 14
CDR3nt: TGTGCCAGCAGCGGACTAGCGGGAACAGAGACCCAGTACTTC
CDR3aa: CASSGLAGTETQYF

v_gene: TRBV28
d_gene: -
abundance: -
j_gene: TRBJ1-2
len: 15
CDR3nt: TGTGCCAGCAGTTTAGGACTCGAGTTGAACTATGGCTACACCTTC
CDR3aa: CASSLGLELNYGYTF

v_gene: TRBV19
d_gene: TRBD2
abundance: -
j_gene: TRBJ2-1
len: 18
CDR3nt: TGTGCCAGTAGTCGTCTAGCGGGAGGGATGAGCTCCTACAATGAGCAGTTCTTC
CDR3aa: CASSRLAGGMSSYNEQFF

v_gene: TRBV11-1
d_gene: -
abundance: few
j_gene: TRBJ2-1
len: 14
CDR3nt: TGTGCCAGCAGCCCGAGGGACTCGCTGTATGAGCAGTTCTTC
CDR3aa: CASSPRDSLYEQFF

v_gene: TRBV5-1
d_gene: -
abundance: -
j_gene: TRBJ2-1
len: 12
CDR3nt: TGCGCCAGCAGGCGGGTGGGCAATGAGCAGTTCTTC
CDR3aa: CASRRVGNEQFF

v_gene: TRBV30
d_gene: -
abundance: -
j_gene: TRBJ1-1
len: 13
CDR3nt: TGTGCCTGGAACGGCAGGGCGAACACTGAAGCTTTCTTT
CDR3aa: CAWNGRANTEAFF

v_gene: TRBV7-9
d_gene: -
abundance: few
j_gene: TRBJ2-7
len: 13
CDR3nt: TGTGCCAGCAGCCCACGAGGTGGCTACGAGCAGTACTTC
CDR3aa: CASSPRGGYEQYF

v_gene: TRBV11-2
d_gene: -
abundance: -
j_gene: TRBJ2-5
len: 13
CDR3nt: TGTGCCAGCAGCTCCTCCCAGGGAGAGACCCAGTACTTC
CDR3aa: CASSSSQGETQYF

v_gene: TRBV30
d_gene: TRBD2
abundance: -
j_gene: TRBJ2-7
len: 12
CDR3nt: TGTGCCTGGGGACTAGTCAGCTACGAGCAGTACTTC
CDR3aa: CAWGLVSYEQYF

v_gene: TRBV27
d_gene: TRBD2
abundance: -
j_gene: TRBJ2-7
len: 14
CDR3nt: TGTGCCAGCAGTTTTACTAGCGGGAGCCGCGAGCAGTACTTC
CDR3aa: CASSFTSGSREQYF

v_gene: TRBV18
d_gene: -
abundance: few
j_gene: TRBJ2-5
len: 14
CDR3nt: TGTGCCAGCTCACCACTTCCCAGGGAAGAGACCCAGTACTTC
CDR3aa: CASSPLPREETQYF

v_gene: TRBV10-3
d_gene: -
abundance: -
j_gene: TRBJ1-5
len: 14
CDR3nt: TGTGCCATCAGTGAGGAGGCAGTCAATCAGCCCCAGCATTTT
CDR3aa: CAISEEAVNQPQHF

v_gene: TRBV7-2
d_gene: -
abundance: -
j_gene: TRBJ1-2
len: 13
CDR3nt: TGTGCCAGCAGCTTACGAGGGGGGGATGGCTACACCTTC
CDR3aa: CASSLRGGDGYTF

v_gene: TRBV28
d_gene: -
abundance: -
j_gene: TRBJ1-1
len: 15
CDR3nt: TGTGCCAGCAGTCCTGACAGGACCTGGAACACTGAAGCTTTCTTT
CDR3aa: CASSPDRTWNTEAFF

v_gene: TRBV7-8
d_gene: -
abundance: -
j_gene: TRBJ1-1
len: 14
CDR3nt: TGTGCCAGCAGCTCAAGGACTGCATACACTGAAGCTTTCTTT
CDR3aa: CASSSRTAYTEAFF

v_gene: TRBV11-2
d_gene: -
abundance: -
j_gene: TRBJ2-2
len: 15
CDR3nt: TGTGCCAGCAGCTTAGAACAGGTAGACACCGGGGAGCTGTTTTTT
CDR3aa: CASSLEQVDTGELFF

v_gene: TRBV29-1
d_gene: -
abundance: -
j_gene: TRBJ2-1
len: 15
CDR3nt: TGCAGCGTTGAAGATCAGCGGAGCTCCTACAATGAGCAGTTCTTC
CDR3aa: CSVEDQRSSYNEQFF

v_gene: TRBV29-1
d_gene: TRBD1
abundance: once
j_gene: TRBJ1-1
len: 11
CDR3nt: TGCAGCGGAGAACGGACAGGGGCCCTTTTCTTT
CDR3aa: CSGERTGALFF

v_gene: TRBV18
d_gene: TRBD1
abundance: -
j_gene: TRBJ2-6
len: 17
CDR3nt: TGTGCCAGCTCACCACGACCGGGACAGTCTGGGGCCAACGTCCTGACTTTC
CDR3aa: CASSPRPGQSGANVLTF

v_gene: TRBV28
d_gene: -
abundance: -
j_gene: TRBJ1-5
len: 14
CDR3nt: TGTGCCAGCAGTCAGGGTGGGAGCAATCAGCCCCAGCATTTT
CDR3aa: CASSQGGSNQPQHF

v_gene: TRBV5-1
d_gene: TRBD2
abundance: -
j_gene: TRBJ2-3
len: 13
CDR3nt: TGCGCCAGCAAAACGGGAGGAACAGATACGCAGTATTTT
CDR3aa: CASKTGGTDTQYF

v_gene: TRBV6-6
d_gene: TRBD2
abundance: -
j_gene: TRBJ2-5
len: 15
CDR3nt: TGTGCCAGCAGCCCCGGTAGCGGGAGTGTGGAGACCCAGTACTTC
CDR3aa: CASSPGSGSVETQYF

v_gene: TRBV7-9
d_gene: TRBD1
abundance: -
j_gene: TRBJ2-3
len: 14
CDR3nt: TGTGCCAGCAGCTTATCGACAGGGTCAGATACGCAGTATTTT
CDR3aa: CASSLSTGSDTQYF

v_gene: TRBV13
d_gene: -
abundance: -
j_gene: TRBJ2-5
len: 15
CDR3nt: TGTGCCAGCAGCATGCTACAGGGCCCCCAAGAGACCCAGTACTTC
CDR3aa: CASSMLQGPQETQYF

v_gene: TRBV7-9
d_gene: TRBD1
abundance: -
j_gene: TRBJ1-1
len: 16
CDR3nt: TGTGCCAGCAGCTCCCCCCGGACAGGGCTTAACACTGAAGCTTTCTTT
CDR3aa: CASSSPRTGLNTEAFF

v_gene: TRBV28
d_gene: TRBD1
abundance: -
j_gene: TRBJ1-1
len: 13
CDR3nt: TGTGCCAGCAGGGGGACAGGGCGGACTGAAGCTTTCTTT
CDR3aa: CASRGTGRTEAFF

v_gene: TRBV6-6
d_gene: TRBD1
abundance: -
j_gene: TRBJ2-5
len: 13
CDR3nt: TGTGCCAGCAGCCCGGACAGGGCAGAGACCCAGTACTTC
CDR3aa: CASSPDRAETQYF